Shown below are 25 T cell receptor beta chains from a single sample sequenced in a study of blood T cells in healthy people across ages. Primed by a sample-barcoded 5' primer and a J-beta primer mix, a second PCR proceeded for roughly 6 to 12 cycles. TCRdb redid the calling of the 5' RACE reads with MiXCR, one entry per CDR3 protein. The table lists around 1,600,000 distinct CDR3 sequences, approximately 39% of them singletons. The source material was blood. The receptor source for this set is a woman aged 18-30 years in good health.

The chain carries TRBV6-6 and TRBJ2-1, with unresolved D. Looked up from germline, CDR1 is MNHNY and CDR2 is SVGAGI (reference sequence). Trimming cost V 0 bases and J 6 bases, with 6 bases left between them. This CDR3 has 13 residues. In nucleotides, the CDR3 is TGTGCCAGCAGTTACTCGAGTTTCAATGAGCAGTTCTTC. Protein product: CASSYSSFNEQFF.

This clonotype showed up just a few times. The chain carries TRBV7-9 and TRBJ2-7, with unresolved D. Looked up from germline, CDR1 is SEHNR and CDR2 is FQNEAQ (reference sequence). This CDR3 region has 13 residues. Trimming took 5 bases from V and 0 from J, leaving 8 bases between them. CDR3 protein: CASSDTDSYEQYF. CDR3 nucleotides: TGTGCCAGCAGCGACACAGACTCCTACGAGCAGTACTTC. The complete variable domain, with remaining parts taken from reference TRBV7-9 and TRBJ2-7, reads DTGVSQNPRHKITKRGQNVTFRCDPISEHNRLYWYRQTLGQGPEFLTYFQNEAQLEKSRLLSDRFSAERPKGSFSTLEIQRTEQGDSAMYLCASSDTDSYEQYFGPGTRLTVT.

The chain has TRBV5-1 and TRBJ2-5, with 8 bases fitting TRBD2. Trimming cost V 2 bases and J 11 bases; bases outside gene matches: 11. The CDR3 is 14 residues long. Per germline, CDR1 SGHRS and CDR2 YFSETQ. The CDR3 region is CASSFYTGGREQYF. The CDR3 region has the DNA TGCGCCAGCAGCTTTTATACGGGGGGGCGAGAGCAGTACTTC.

This clonotype appeared a few times. The rearrangement uses TRBV20-1 and TRBJ2-7; D gene unclear. The CDR3 length is 16 residues. Germline CDR1 DFQATT, CDR2 SNEGSKA (reference sequence). The germline V and J ends were trimmed by 6 bases and 0 bases, with 21 bases remaining between them. The CDR3 region is CSATAGSYPSSYEQYF. Written as DNA, the CDR3 is TGCAGTGCAACTGCCGGGTCTTACCCTAGCTCCTACGAGCAGTACTTC.

The chain recombines TRBV30 with TRBJ2-3; D remains ambiguous. Trimming pared 4 bases from V and 3 bases from J, leaving 5 bases between. Germline assignment: CDR1 GTSNPN and CDR2 SVGIG (reference sequence). The CDR3 runs 11 residues. CDR3 region: CAWTITDTQYF. CDR3 DNA: TGTGCCTGGACTATTACAGATACGCAGTATTTT.

The chain carries TRBV7-2 and TRBJ1-2; weak D call: TRBD1 (6 bases). The germline CDR1 and CDR2 sequences are SGHTA and FQGNSA. CDR3 size: 15 residues. The germline V and J ends were trimmed by 1 base and 4 bases, with 13 bases remaining between them. The CDR3 DNA sequence: TGTGCCAGCAGCTTAGACTTGGACAGAAGCTATGGCTACACCTTC. Its translation is CASSLDLDRSYGYTF.

This clonotype was recorded a few times. The gene calls are TRBV7-3 and TRBJ1-2, with 12 bases that match TRBD1. The CDR3 sequence is 16 residues long. Germline V lookup: CDR1 SGHTA, CDR2 FQGTGA. The V segment lost 4 bases and the J segment 3 bases; nucleotides outside the gene matches: 6. In nucleotides, the CDR3 is TGTGCCAGCAGCTCGGGACAGGGGGCTGGCGACTATGGCTACACCTTC. It translates to CASSSGQGAGDYGYTF.

This chain uses TRBV5-1 with TRBJ2-1; D may be TRBD1 (6 bases). This CDR3 spans 15 amino acids. V shed 0 bases and J shed 3 bases, with 10 bases lying between them. Germline values: CDR1 SGHRS, CDR2 YFSETQ. CDR3 nucleotide sequence: TGCGCCAGCAGCTTGGCCGTGACAGGCTACAATGAGCAGTTCTTC. Amino acid sequence: CASSLAVTGYNEQFF.

This chain uses TRBV7-9 with TRBJ2-3, with TRBD2 identical over 11 bases. This CDR3 contains 16 residues. CDR1 and CDR2 (germline): SEHNR, FQNEAQ (reference sequence). V was clipped by 5 bases and J by 9 bases; unmatched bases: 13. The DNA for the CDR3 is TGTGCCAGCAGCACCGGGACTAGCGGCCCCCTATACACGCAGTATTTT. It yields the protein CASSTGTSGPLYTQYF. Combining the CDR3 with reference TRBV7-9 and TRBJ2-3 gives the whole variable domain DTGVSQNPRHKITKRGQNVTFRCDPISEHNRLYWYRQTLGQGPEFLTYFQNEAQLEKSRLLSDRFSAERPKGSFSTLEIQRTEQGDSAMYLCASSTGTSGPLYTQYFGPGTRLTVL.

V is TRBV4-3 and J is TRBJ1-5, with unresolved D. The V gene lost 0 bases and the J gene lost 0 bases, with 15 bases spanning the gap. There are 18 residues in the CDR3. Germline V gene sequence: CDR1 LGHNA, CDR2 YSLEER. This CDR3 is CASSQDLYSRHSNQPQHF. The CDR3 DNA reads TGCGCCAGCAGCCAAGATCTTTACAGTCGTCATAGCAATCAGCCCCAGCATTTT.

This clonotype was observed at least ten times. The chain uses TRBV7-2 and TRBJ2-1, with D perhaps TRBD2 (5 bases). The V and J ends lost 6 bases and 0 bases respectively, with 12 bases between them. The CDR3 sequence is 15 residues long. Germline CDR1 reads SGHTA; CDR2 reads FQGNSA. CDR3 nucleotide sequence: TGTGCCAGCAGTTTAATGGGGAGCTCCTACAATGAGCAGTTCTTC. It translates to CASSLMGSSYNEQFF.

The chain recombines TRBV12-3 or TRBV12-4 with TRBJ1-2, with unresolved D. V was clipped by 5 bases and J by 10 bases, with 14 bases between them. CDR3 length: 12 amino acids. The CDR3 here is CASSPRVTLYTF. In DNA, the CDR3 is TGTGCCAGCAGTCCAAGGGTTACGCTCTACACCTTC.

This chain links TRBV4-1 with TRBJ2-3; D gene unclear. Looked up from germline, CDR1 is MGHRA and CDR2 is YSYEKL. The ends were cut back, 8 bases at V and 2 bases at J, with 14 bases in the middle. The CDR3 contains 14 residues. The CDR3 bases are TGCGCCAGCTCTTTCCCTATTCACACAGATACGCAGTATTTT. This gives the protein CASSFPIHTDTQYF.

This clonotype was observed a single time. The rearrangement links TRBV29-1 to TRBJ2-3; possibly TRBD1 or TRBD2 for D (5 bases each). The CDR3 sequence is 12 residues long. Germline CDR1 SQVTM, CDR2 ANQGSEA. Deletions cut 4 bases from V and 3 bases from J, with 8 bases between. The chain's CDR3 is CSVGGLTDTQYF. CDR3 nucleotide sequence: TGCAGCGTTGGGGGGTTGACAGATACGCAGTATTTT.

This clonotype came up once. A read error may account for a junction end that differs from germline. The chain employs TRBV16 and TRBJ1-2, with no clear D. This CDR3 has 16 amino acids. Germline CDR1 reads KGHSY; CDR2 reads FQNENV. CDR3 bases: TGTGCCAGCAACCAATCGATGAGGGATTATCACTATGGCTACACCTTC. Its translation: CASNQSMRDYHYGYTF. Full variable domain (rest looked up from reference TRBV16 and TRBJ1-2): GEEVAQTPKHLVRGEGQKAKLYCAPIKGHSYVFWYQQVLKNEFKFLISFQNENVFDETGMPKERFSAKCLPNSPCSLEIQATKLEDSAVYFCASNQSMRDYHYGYTFGSGTRLTVV.

The genes are TRBV3-1 and TRBJ2-3; possibly TRBD2 for D (5 bases). The germline CDR1 and CDR2 sequences are LGHDT and YNNKEL (reference sequence). The V and J ends lost 3 bases and 0 bases respectively, with 7 bases between them. The CDR3 is 14 amino acids. CDR3 sequence reads: CASSQWRSTDTQYF. DNA for the CDR3: TGTGCCAGCAGCCAGTGGAGGAGCACAGATACGCAGTATTTT.

This clonotype was seen a handful of times. Here the CDR3 DNA reads TGTGCCAGCAGCTTAATTGGGCGGTACTCTGGGGCCAACGTCCTGACTTTC. Amino acids: CASSLIGRYSGANVLTF. This chain connects TRBV7-3 to TRBJ2-6; D ambiguous. Germline lookup yields CDR1 SGHTA and CDR2 FQGTGA. V lost 1 base and J lost 0, with 10 bases in between. The CDR3 consists of 17 residues.

J is TRBJ1-2 and V is TRBV7-2, with 9 positions matching TRBD1. CDR3 length: 15 residues. CDR1 is SGHTA and CDR2 is FQGNSA in the germline V gene. The V gene end was trimmed by 11 bases and the J gene end by 3 bases; junction bases not matched to a gene: 13. The chain's CDR3 is CAGGEYRDRDYGYTF. CDR3 DNA: TGTGCCGGAGGGGAGTACCGGGACAGGGACTATGGCTACACCTTC.

The J gene is TRBJ2-2, the V gene TRBV27, with 10 nucleotides matching TRBD2. The V gene's germline CDR1 is MNHEY and CDR2 SMNVEV (reference sequence). V lost 3 bases and J lost 6; bases outside the gene matches: 7. This CDR3 spans 16 amino acids. CDR3 in DNA: TGTGCCAGCAGTTTTTCAGCGGGAGGGCCTCCCGGGGAGCTGTTTTTT. This sequence encodes CASSFSAGGPPGELFF.

This clonotype came up a few times. The rearrangement uses TRBV29-1 and TRBJ2-5, with 7 bases lining up with TRBD2. The CDR3 length is 14 residues. Germline lookup yields CDR1 SQVTM and CDR2 ANQGSEA. V gave up 3 bases and J gave up 1 base; unmatched junction bases: 5. CDR3 DNA: TGCAGCGTTGATCCTAGCGGAATCCAAGAGACCCAGTACTTC. Translating gives CSVDPSGIQETQYF.

This clonotype was counted at least ten times. The chain carries TRBV7-2 and TRBJ2-5, with no clear D. The CDR3 loop spans 15 amino acids. The ends were cut back, 5 bases at V and 1 base at J, with 14 bases in the middle. Germline CDR1 is SGHTA and CDR2 is FQGNSA. The chain's CDR3 is CASSDLGRIQETQYF. The CDR3 bases are TGTGCCAGCAGCGACCTAGGAAGGATCCAAGAGACCCAGTACTTC.

This clonotype was seen a few times. The CDR3 loop reads CASSLGGVGANTEAFF. CDR3 sequence (DNA): TGTGCCAGCAGCTTAGGGGGTGTAGGGGCCAACACTGAAGCTTTCTTT. V and J are TRBV7-9 and TRBJ1-1; a weak D match, TRBD1 (5 bases). V was shortened by 1 base and J by 2 bases, with 14 bases between the two germline ends. CDR3 length: 16 amino acids. Germline loops: CDR1 SEHNR, CDR2 FQNEAQ (reference sequence).

Only a few counts were recorded for this clonotype. The rearrangement joins TRBV20-1 to TRBJ2-7; 9 bases align to TRBD1. The CDR3 totals 16 residues. Trimming took 3 bases from V and 3 from J; bases not matched to a gene: 12. Germline CDR1 DFQATT, CDR2 SNEGSKA (reference sequence). For the CDR3, the DNA is TGCAGTGCTAGGGTGAACAGGGGGCAGTTTAGCTACGAGCAGTACTTC. This translates into CSARVNRGQFSYEQYF.

This clonotype was found a few times. The chain recombines TRBV20-1 with TRBJ2-5, with no clear D. This CDR3 has 14 residues. Trimming pared 0 bases from V and 5 bases from J, leaving 13 bases between. Germline V gene sequence: CDR1 DFQATT, CDR2 SNEGSKA (reference sequence). This CDR3 is CSARDPRVGETQYF. CDR3 nucleotides: TGCAGTGCTAGAGATCCACGGGTGGGGGAGACCCAGTACTTC.

The V and J genes are TRBV27 and TRBJ2-3; TRBD1 agrees at 8 bases. The trim removed 3 bases at V and 5 bases at J, leaving 10 bases unmatched. Germline values: CDR1 MNHEY, CDR2 SMNVEV (reference sequence). CDR3 length: 16 amino acids. Here the CDR3 DNA reads TGTGCCAGCAGTTTCTCTAGGACAGGGTCCCAAGATACGCAGTATTTT. Translating gives CASSFSRTGSQDTQYF.